The 23 T cell receptor beta chains in this list originate from one sample, sequenced in a study of T cell responses to AZD1222 COVID-19 vaccine. Profiled with immunoSEQ multiplex PCR; TCRdb holds only in-frame clones, not every one. Among about 160,000 clones listed, around 92% were seen once. This specimen consisted of peripheral blood, obtained 28 days after the second AZD1222 dose. These receptors were obtained from an adult who received the AZD1222 COVID-19 vaccine.

Here the CDR3 reads CASSDPDGLGPLHF. CDR3 DNA: TGCGCCAGCAGCGATCCGGACGGGCTGGGGCCCCTCCACTTT. The chain uses TRBV5-1 and TRBJ1-6; D gene uncertain. Germline lookup yields CDR1 SGHRS and CDR2 YFSETQ. Trimming pared 4 bases from V and 13 bases from J, leaving 18 bases between. The CDR3 is 14 residues long.

This chain links TRBV3-1 (or the pseudogene TRBV3-2) with TRBJ1-3; D is uncertain. V was shortened by 7 bases and J by 0 bases, with 7 bases between the two germline ends. In germline, CDR1 is LGHDT, CDR2 YNNKEL (reference sequence). There are 13 residues in the CDR3. The CDR3 DNA reads as TGTGCCAGCACCCCCCGCTCTGGAAACACCATATATTTT. It translates to CASTPRSGNTIYF.

V usage is TRBV5-1 and J usage is TRBJ2-7, with D perhaps TRBD2 (6 bases). Germline V gene lookup returns CDR1 SGHRS and CDR2 YFSETQ. V was clipped by 2 bases and J by 6 bases, with 24 bases between them. CDR3 length: 17 residues. The DNA of the CDR3 is TGCGCCAGCAGCTTATTGGTCTCGGACTATGGGCAGGGCGAGCAGTACTTC. It codes for CASSLLVSDYGQGEQYF. The complete variable domain, with remaining parts taken from reference TRBV5-1 and TRBJ2-7, reads KAGVTQTPRYLIKTRGQQVTLSCSPISGHRSVSWYQQTPGQGLQFLFEYFSETQRNKGNFPGRFSGRQFSNSRSEMNVSTLELGDSALYLCASSLLVSDYGQGEQYFGPGTRLTVT.

This sequence joins TRBV11-2 and TRBJ2-5; D not resolved. Trimming took off 2 bases at V and 4 bases at J, with 8 bases between the two ends. This CDR3 region has 13 residues. Germline CDR1 SGHAT, CDR2 FQNNGV. CDR3 region: CASSLWSGETQYF. CDR3 in DNA: TGTGCCAGCAGCTTATGGTCAGGAGAGACCCAGTACTTC.

The chain employs TRBV6-5 and TRBJ1-2; D unclear. The CDR3 has 15 amino acids. The V gene's germline CDR1 is MNHEY and CDR2 SVGAGI. V shed 0 bases and J shed 0 bases, with 8 bases lying between them. The CDR3 DNA reads as TGTGCCAGCAGTTACTCGAGCGGGACTAACTATGGCTACACCTTC. It translates to CASSYSSGTNYGYTF.

This chain connects TRBV14 to TRBJ2-3, with D tentatively TRBD2 (5 bases). With 3 bases removed from V and 1 base from J, the gap between germline ends came to 17 bases. The CDR3 length is 17 residues. Germline values: CDR1 SGHDN, CDR2 FVKESK. The CDR3 reads CASSHKAPRTCTDTQYF. As DNA, the CDR3 is TGTGCCAGCAGCCATAAGGCGCCACGGACTTGCACAGATACGCAGTATTTT.

V and J are TRBV5-1 and TRBJ2-5; 7 positions agree with TRBD1. The length of the CDR3 is 14 residues. Germline V lookup: CDR1 SGHRS, CDR2 YFSETQ. Trimming took 1 base from V and 4 from J; bases not matched to a gene: 4. The CDR3 DNA reads as TGCGCCAGCAGCTTGAGGGGGCAAGGAGAGACCCAGTACTTC. It codes for CASSLRGQGETQYF.

The CDR3 sequence: CASSLGGIAGNTIYF. The CDR3 bases are TGCGCCAGCAGCTTGGGTGGAATCGCTGGAAACACCATATATTTT. V usage is TRBV5-1 and J usage is TRBJ1-3; D is unclear. The germline CDR1 and CDR2 sequences are SGHRS and YFSETQ. The CDR3 covers 15 residues. V was shortened by 0 bases and J by 2 bases, with 9 bases between the two germline ends.

The gene calls are TRBV19 and TRBJ1-2; D might be TRBD1 (5 bases). Deletions cut 4 bases from V and 1 base from J, with 13 bases between. Germline lookup yields CDR1 LNHDA and CDR2 SQIVND (reference sequence). The CDR3 loop spans 15 amino acids. In nucleotides, the CDR3 is TGTGCCAGTAGTAGCCTAAACAGGTTTAACTATGGCTACACCTTC. Translated, it gives CASSSLNRFNYGYTF.

This chain joins TRBV13 and TRBJ1-4; 8 bases map to TRBD1. CDR1 is PRHDT, CDR2 FYEKMQ, per germline (reference sequence). V was clipped by 5 bases and J by 8 bases; unmatched bases: 19. This CDR3 region has 18 residues. CDR3 nucleotides: TGTGCCAGCAGCGCCGCACCGATAAGACAAGGACAGGGCGAAAAACTGTTTTTT. This sequence encodes CASSAAPIRQGQGEKLFF.

A single count supports this clone. The V and J genes are TRBV5-4 and TRBJ2-2; tentatively, D is TRBD1 or TRBD2 (5 bases each). The germline V and J ends were trimmed by 4 bases and 3 bases, with 10 bases remaining between them. The CDR3 has 14 residues. CDR1 and CDR2 from the germline V gene are SGHNT and YYREEE (reference sequence). For the CDR3, the DNA is TGTGCCAGCAGCCGGGACCCGGACACCGGGGAGCTGTTTTTT. Amino acids: CASSRDPDTGELFF.

This clone was detected only a few times. The chain joins TRBV6-5 to TRBJ2-1; 7 bases align to TRBD1. Unmatched junction bases numbered 8, after V lost 7 bases and J lost 8 bases. The CDR3 covers 13 residues. Germline values: CDR1 MNHEY, CDR2 SVGAGI. This CDR3 is CASTRQGRDEQFF. CDR3 bases: TGTGCCAGCACAAGACAGGGTCGGGATGAGCAGTTCTTC.

CDR3 loop: CASSYSSVGHYGYTF. As DNA, the CDR3 is TGTGCCAGCAGTTACTCGTCCGTGGGCCACTATGGCTACACCTTC. The chain is built from TRBV6-5 and TRBJ1-2; D gene unclear. The CDR3 covers 15 residues. Germline V gene sequence: CDR1 MNHEY, CDR2 SVGAGI. V lost 0 bases and J lost 3, with 11 bases in between.

The rearrangement uses TRBV25-1 and TRBJ1-1, with TRBD1 matching over 7 bases. Unmatched junction bases numbered 4, after V lost 2 bases and J lost 4 bases. The CDR3 consists of 14 residues. Germline V CDR1 and CDR2: MGHDK, SYGVNS. Written as DNA, the CDR3 is TGTGCCAGCAGTGAAACAGGGGTTCCCACTGAAGCTTTCTTT. Translating gives CASSETGVPTEAFF.

A note on this clone: Other DNA variants within this sample encode the same CDR3. This chain uses TRBV2 with TRBJ2-7; 13 bases agree with TRBD2. Germline CDR1 and CDR2: SNHLY and FYNNEI. The CDR3 covers 15 residues. The trim removed 1 base at V and 3 bases at J, leaving 0 bases unmatched. Here the CDR3 reads CASSEGTSGSYEQYF. In nucleotides, the CDR3 is TGTGCCAGCAGTGAAGGGACTAGCGGGAGCTACGAGCAGTACTTC.

This rearrangement joins TRBV4-1 to TRBJ1-2; 11 nucleotides agree with TRBD1. The CDR3 contains 15 residues. The germline V gene encodes CDR1 MGHRA and CDR2 YSYEKL. With V trimmed by 3 bases and J by 3 bases, 3 bases remained unmatched. The CDR3 bases are TGCGCCAGCAGCCAGGGACAGGGGGATTACTATGGCTACACCTTC. Translating gives CASSQGQGDYYGYTF.

This chain uses TRBV10-3 with TRBJ2-5; D uncertain. CDR3 length equals 11 residues. The V end was cut by 3 bases, the J end by 5 bases, with 4 bases between. Germline-derived CDR1 and CDR2 are ENHRY and SYGVKD. The DNA of the CDR3 is TGTGCCATCAGTGAAGGGGAGACCCAGTACTTC. Translated, it gives CAISEGETQYF.

The gene calls are TRBV5-1 and TRBJ1-2; no definite D call. The CDR3 contains 14 residues. The V end was cut by 4 bases, the J end by 2 bases, with 12 bases between. Germline V lookup: CDR1 SGHRS, CDR2 YFSETQ. CDR3 nucleotide sequence: TGCGCCAGCAGCGGTGGGGTAGGGAACTATGGCTACACCTTC. It specifies CASSGGVGNYGYTF.

The gene calls are TRBV7-9 and TRBJ1-2; 7 nucleotides line up with TRBD1. Unmatched junction bases numbered 9, after V lost 5 bases and J lost 3 bases. The CDR3 consists of 15 residues. The germline V gene encodes CDR1 SEHNR and CDR2 FQNEAQ (reference sequence). CDR3: CASSGRDRTYYGYTF. The CDR3 DNA reads TGTGCCAGCAGCGGACGGGACAGAACCTACTATGGCTACACCTTC.

The chain has TRBV19 and TRBJ1-5, with 7 bases identical to TRBD1. V lost 7 bases, J lost 4 bases, and 7 bases stayed unmatched. This CDR3 region has 14 residues. Per the germline V gene, CDR1 is LNHDA and CDR2 is SQIVND (reference sequence). CDR3 sequence (DNA): TGTGCCAGTACAGGGGGGGGCCTAAATCAGCCCCAGCATTTT. Translation: CASTGGGLNQPQHF.

This clone was observed once. V is TRBV6-5 and J is TRBJ1-4; possible D gene TRBD1, 6 bases. V lost 5 bases and J 6 bases, leaving 16 bases between the germline ends. Germline assignment: CDR1 MNHEY and CDR2 SVGAGI. This CDR3 has 15 amino acids. For the CDR3, the DNA is TGTGCCAGCAGTCAAAAACAGGGCGTTTATGAAAAACTGTTTTTT. Residues: CASSQKQGVYEKLFF.

V and J are TRBV11-3 and TRBJ2-1, with D possibly matching TRBD2 (6 bases). The CDR3 is 13 amino acids. From germline, CDR1 is SGHNT and CDR2 YENEEA. Trimming took off 5 bases at V and 10 bases at J, with 15 bases between the two ends. Written as DNA, the CDR3 is TGTGCCAGCAGCCGTTACGGGGGTAAGGAGCAGTTCTTC. Translated: CASSRYGGKEQFF.

Here the CDR3 DNA reads TGTGCCTGGAGTGTTCTCCTCGGGGGAGGGGGCTACACCTTC. Amino acids: CAWSVLLGGGGYTF. This chain connects TRBV30 to TRBJ1-2, with D maybe TRBD1 (5 bases). Per the germline V gene, CDR1 is GTSNPN and CDR2 is SVGIG (reference sequence). CDR3 length: 14 residues. V lost 0 bases to trimming and J lost 8 bases, with 16 bases between them.